This TCR beta chain derives from a study of blood T cells in healthy people across ages. The CDR3 has 12 residues. Germline CDR1 is SQVTM and CDR2 is ANQGSEA. The second PCR ran about 7 to 12 cycles with a sample-barcoded 5' primer and J-beta primers. Through a template-switch adaptor with 12 random nucleotides, each cDNA molecule received a tag. TCRdb reprocessed the 5' RACE reads via MiXCR and lists one record per CDR3 protein. The sample shows roughly 2 million distinct CDR3 sequences, roughly 50% of them seen only once. Study-wide points: Unsorted PBMCs prevented conclusive naive versus antigen-experienced comparison.

Worth noting for this clonotype: Its antigen is as yet unknown.

The donors, healthy Caucasians from Russia, were aged 6 to 90. The sequence was obtained from a woman aged 40 to 50 in good health. The sequenced sample consisted of blood. This chain links TRBV29-1 with TRBJ2-4, with D tentatively TRBD1 or TRBD2 (5 bases each). The end of the DNA fits TRBJ2-7 better, so the J call may be wrong. The CDR3 DNA is TGCAGCGTTGTTGGGGACCCCTACGAGCAGTACTTC. Residues: CSVVGDPYEQYF.